Below are 15 T cell receptor beta chains sequenced from a single sample in a study of cytomegalovirus exposure and HLA in healthy donors. It was with 60 Vbeta and 13 Jbeta primers that the PCR ran. TCRdb's copy holds only in-frame clones and misses some; the assay was immunoSEQ multiplex PCR. The repertoire has 120,000 or so clones, around 86% of them found once; the top ten carry 2.1%. Sequenced input: PBMCs. These receptors were taken from a man aged 30 to 39 in good health and CMV-seronegative.

J is TRBJ1-1 and V is TRBV7-8; D might be TRBD1 (6 bases). V lost 0 bases, J lost 6 bases, and 20 bases lay in between. CDR1 and CDR2 from the germline V gene are SGHVS and FQNEAQ. This CDR3 contains 17 residues. CDR3 in DNA: TGTGCCAGCAGCTTAGCCCTTCTCACTGGACAGTGGTCTGAAGCTTTCTTT. Protein sequence: CASSLALLTGQWSEAFF.

The chain links TRBV29-1 to TRBJ1-1; 7 bases match TRBD1. J lost 1 base, V lost 7 bases, and 6 bases had no gene match. Germline CDR1 is SQVTM and CDR2 is ANQGSEA. The CDR3 is 13 amino acids. The CDR3 coding sequence is TGCAGCGCCGAACGACAGGGGAACACTGAAGCTTTCTTT. Protein sequence: CSAERQGNTEAFF.

The V gene is TRBV5-4, the J gene TRBJ2-5, with TRBD1 matching over 7 bases. The CDR3 totals 15 residues. J was trimmed by 2 bases and V by 6 bases; bases with no gene match: 10. Germline V gene data show CDR1 as SGHNT and CDR2 as YYREEE (reference sequence). The CDR3 here is CASNPTGSGQETQYF. The CDR3 DNA reads as TGTGCCAGCAACCCGACAGGGTCGGGACAAGAGACCCAGTACTTC.

This clone has only one observation. This chain links TRBV7-2 with TRBJ2-5; no clear D. In germline, CDR1 is SGHTA, CDR2 FQGNSA. This CDR3 region has 15 residues. The V end lost 0 bases, the J end lost 5 bases, and 13 bases lay between the germline ends. The CDR3 sequence: CASSLAGSLWETQYF. CDR3 bases: TGTGCCAGCAGCTTAGCCGGTAGCCTTTGGGAGACCCAGTACTTC.

In this sample, this clone turned up once. This sequence joins TRBV9 and TRBJ2-3; possibly TRBD2 for D (6 bases). V was pared by 4 bases and J by 5 bases, with 14 bases between. The CDR3 has 14 amino acids. Germline V gene data show CDR1 as SGDLS and CDR2 as YYNGEE. The CDR3 region has the DNA TGTGCCAGCAGCCCCTCAGGCGGGGTAGATACGCAGTATTTT. It is translated as CASSPSGGVDTQYF.

This clone was recorded once. CDR3 sequence: CASSHGQSYEQYF. For the CDR3, the DNA is TGCGCCAGCAGCCACGGACAGTCCTACGAGCAGTACTTC. This chain connects TRBV4-3 to TRBJ2-7, with a weak D call TRBD1 (6 bases). CDR1 and CDR2 from the germline V gene are LGHNA and YSLEER. The V and J ends lost 3 bases and 1 base respectively, with 7 bases between them. The CDR3 runs 13 residues.

V gene TRBV27 combines with J gene TRBJ2-7; possible D gene TRBD1, 6 bases. V was cut by 10 bases and J by 3 bases, with 7 bases left in between. The CDR3 loop spans 10 amino acids. CDR1 is MNHEY, CDR2 SMNVEV, per germline (reference sequence). The chain's CDR3 is CATGDYEQYF. CDR3 in DNA: TGTGCCACAGGGGACTACGAGCAGTACTTC.

This chain links TRBV28 with TRBJ2-1; TRBD2 matches 8 bases. This CDR3 comprises 14 residues. J lost 10 bases, V lost 1 base, and 6 bases had no gene match. CDR1 is MDHEN, CDR2 SYDVKM, per germline. CDR3 DNA: TGTGCCAGCAGTTTATACGGCCGACTAGCGGAGCAGTTCTTC. Its translation: CASSLYGRLAEQFF.

This clone was seen once. The chain carries TRBV7-2 and TRBJ2-7; TRBD1 aligns across 10 bases. From germline, CDR1 is SGHTA and CDR2 FQGNSA. This CDR3 contains 15 residues. The trim removed 3 bases at V and 8 bases at J, leaving 10 bases unmatched. The CDR3 DNA is TGTGCCAGCAGCTTCCGTGACGGACAGGGGGGGAAGCAGTACTTC. Encoded protein: CASSFRDGQGGKQYF.

The chain carries TRBV2 and TRBJ2-3, with 9 bases fitting TRBD2. The V segment lost 4 bases and the J segment 0 bases; nucleotides outside the gene matches: 2. Germline V gene sequence: CDR1 SNHLY, CDR2 FYNNEI. There are 15 residues in the CDR3. The CDR3: CASSVAGGSTDTQYF. Written as DNA, the CDR3 is TGTGCCAGCAGTGTGGCGGGGGGGAGCACAGATACGCAGTATTTT.

The J gene is TRBJ1-1, the V gene TRBV7-9; TRBD1 aligns across 10 bases. The CDR3 has 17 amino acids. The V and J ends lost 4 bases and 3 bases, in that order; junction bases with no gene match: 11. Germline assignment: CDR1 SEHNR and CDR2 FQNEAQ (reference sequence). In DNA form, the CDR3 reads TGTGCCAGCAGCTCGGGACAGGGGAAGGGAGGGTACACTGAAGCTTTCTTT. This sequence encodes CASSSGQGKGGYTEAFF.

The gene calls are TRBV28 and TRBJ2-5, with D possibly TRBD2 on 7 matching bases. This CDR3 contains 16 residues. CDR1 and CDR2 (germline): MDHEN, SYDVKM. Trimming removed 3 bases from V and 0 bases from J, with 14 bases in between. CDR3 protein: CASSFGGGPYQETQYF. CDR3 DNA: TGTGCCAGCAGTTTTGGCGGGGGCCCTTACCAAGAGACCCAGTACTTC. The complete variable domain, with remaining parts taken from reference TRBV28 and TRBJ2-5, reads DVKVTQSSRYLVKRTGEKVFLECVQDMDHENMFWYRQDPGLGLRLIYFSYDVKMKEKGDIPEGYSVSREKKERFSLILESASTNQTSMYLCASSFGGGPYQETQYFGPGTRLLVL.

The CDR3, as DNA: TGTGCCAGCAGCTTAGATTGGGGGACAGGAGATTCACCCCTCCACTTT. Its translation: CASSLDWGTGDSPLHF. V is TRBV11-2 and J is TRBJ1-6, with TRBD1 identical over 8 bases. Germline V gives CDR1 SGHAT, CDR2 FQNNGV. The CDR3 contains 16 residues. The ends lost 0 bases at V and 8 bases at J; junction bases unmatched: 6.

The genes are TRBV6-1 and TRBJ2-5; 10 bases line up with TRBD2. The germline V gene has CDR1 MNHNS and CDR2 SASEGT. V lost 2 bases, J lost 4 bases, and 4 bases stayed unmatched. This CDR3 has 15 amino acids. The chain's CDR3 is CASSEPVAGGETQYF. CDR3 in DNA: TGTGCCAGCAGTGAACCTGTAGCGGGGGGAGAGACCCAGTACTTC.

To note about this clone: This specimen includes other DNA sequences encoding the same CDR3. The V call is TRBV28, the J call TRBJ2-3, with D maybe TRBD1 (6 bases). CDR3 length: 16 amino acids. The germline V gene has CDR1 MDHEN and CDR2 SYDVKM. Trimming shortened V by 6 bases and J by 0 bases, and 16 bases separated the two germline ends. In nucleotides, the CDR3 is TGTGCCAGCAGCTCCAACAGGGTTGCTAGCACAGATACGCAGTATTTT. Amino acids: CASSSNRVASTDTQYF.